Each of the 8 T cell receptor beta chains below was sequenced from the same sample in a study of blood T cell repertoires in COVID-19. Using immunoSEQ multiplex PCR, the repertoire was profiled, and TCRdb retains in-frame clones only, with some absent. The sample gives 400,000 or so clones, approximately 91% of which show up once; roughly 2% is in the top ten. What was sequenced was PBMCs or T cells enriched from blood (not recorded which). The receptors derive from a woman aged 35 to 49 with acute COVID-19.

V gene TRBV5-3 combines with J gene TRBJ1-2, with 10 bases that match TRBD1. TRBV5-3 is flagged as an ORF with uncertain function. This CDR3 comprises 18 residues. J gave up 8 bases and V 1 base, and 17 bases lay outside the gene matches. The CDR3 spells CARSLFVCRDRGGRGYTF. CDR3 coding DNA: TGTGCCAGAAGCTTGTTCGTATGTCGGGACAGGGGCGGACGCGGCTACACCTTC.

The chain has TRBV9 and TRBJ2-3; 9 positions agree with TRBD1. This CDR3 comprises 15 residues. Germline assignment: CDR1 SGDLS and CDR2 YYNGEE. Trimming took 3 bases from V and 6 from J; bases not matched to a gene: 8. The DNA of the CDR3 is TGTGCCAGCAGCGGAACCGGGACAGGGACCGATACGCAGTATTTT. It is translated as CASSGTGTGTDTQYF.

The CDR3 protein is CASSLSPSSYEQYF. CDR3 nucleotides: TGTGCCAGCAGCCTTAGCCCCTCCTCCTACGAGCAGTACTTC. This chain uses TRBV11-2 with TRBJ2-7; D gene ambiguous. The CDR3 loop spans 14 amino acids. Germline CDR1 and CDR2: SGHAT and FQNNGV. Deletions cut 5 bases from V and 0 bases from J, with 11 bases between.

The chain links TRBV19 to TRBJ1-5; perhaps TRBD1 as D (6 bases). In germline, CDR1 is LNHDA, CDR2 SQIVND (reference sequence). This CDR3 contains 17 residues. Trimming cost V 3 bases and J 3 bases, with 18 bases left between them. The DNA of the CDR3 is TGTGCCAGTAGTATTAAGACAAGCAGGGGTAACAATCAGCCCCAGCATTTT. It yields the protein CASSIKTSRGNNQPQHF.

The V call is TRBV11-2, the J call TRBJ2-7; D remains unclear. Germline V gene sequence: CDR1 SGHAT, CDR2 FQNNGV. The CDR3 loop spans 18 amino acids. The V gene lost 0 bases and the J gene lost 3 bases, with 21 bases spanning the gap. CDR3 in DNA: TGTGCCAGCAGCTTAGATCGAGGTCGCGAGCTCCTCTTCTACGAGCAGTACTTC. Amino acid sequence: CASSLDRGRELLFYEQYF.

CDR3 sequence reads: CASSTGGNTEAFF. The CDR3 region has the DNA TGTGCCAGCAGTACCGGGGGGAACACTGAAGCTTTCTTT. The chain couples TRBV6-5 to TRBJ1-1, with D perhaps TRBD1 (5 bases). The CDR3 has 13 amino acids. Germline assignment: CDR1 MNHEY and CDR2 SVGAGI. V gave up 5 bases and J gave up 1 base, with 8 bases separating them.

This chain links TRBV5-1 with TRBJ1-2; no definite D call. CDR1 and CDR2 (germline): SGHRS, YFSETQ. This CDR3 contains 12 residues. The germline V and J ends were trimmed by 4 bases and 8 bases, with 12 bases remaining between them. In nucleotides, the CDR3 is TGCGCCAGCAGCCCCACAGAGGGCGGCTACACCTTC. Translating gives CASSPTEGGYTF. Complete variable domain (other parts from reference TRBV5-1 and TRBJ1-2): KAGVTQTPRYLIKTRGQQVTLSCSPISGHRSVSWYQQTPGQGLQFLFEYFSETQRNKGNFPGRFSGRQFSNSRSEMNVSTLELGDSALYLCASSPTEGGYTFGSGTRLTVV.

The V call is TRBV19, the J call TRBJ1-3, with D possibly being TRBD1 (6 bases). The CDR3 length is 15 residues. In germline, CDR1 is LNHDA, CDR2 SQIVND (reference sequence). V lost 6 bases to trimming and J lost 5 bases, with 17 bases between them. CDR3 nucleotide sequence: TGTGCCAGTAGGATACCAGGGGAGCCCAGAAACACCATATATTTT. Its translation: CASRIPGEPRNTIYF.